The clone carrying this T cell receptor beta chain appeared once. Its matching antigen is unknown. CDR1 and CDR2 (germline): SGHRS, YFSETQ. V was clipped by 0 bases and J by 6 bases; unmatched bases: 5. The length of the CDR3 is 14 residues. Clones were sequenced by immunoSEQ multiplex PCR, and TCRdb holds only the in-frame ones, with some missing. The sample has 100,000 or so clones, 91% seen once. The sample belongs to a study of graft-versus-host responses after intestinal transplantation. Findings of the study overall: Allografts of patients with graft-donor T cell macrochimerism showed high graft-versus-host to host-versus-graft clone ratios. GvH clones surfaced in recipient marrow, some emerging earlier in ileum or blood.

Sequencing was performed on unstimulated CD4+ T cells sorted from spleen or lymph node cells, taken before transplant. This rearrangement joins TRBV5-1 to TRBJ1-2, with TRBD1 matching over 7 bases. The sequence derives from a human donor who was the organ donor for an intestinal transplant. This chain's CDR3 is CASSLGVQGNGYTF. In nucleotides, the CDR3 is TGCGCCAGCAGCTTGGGCGTACAGGGGAATGGCTACACCTTC.